This TCR beta chain emerged from a study of blood T cell repertoires in COVID-19. Study details: Sources were T cells, B-cell-depleted T cells, or PBMCs; the material itself was cDNA or gDNA.

Libraries were prepared by immunoSEQ multiplex PCR; TCRdb keeps only in-frame clonotypes and omits some of them. The data show about 30,000 clones, with about 91% seen just once and 2% to 2.5% held by the top ten. Germline CDR1 SGDLS, CDR2 YYNGEE. The CDR3 has 16 residues. V shed 0 bases and J 8 bases; nucleotides not matched to a gene: 5. The chain employs TRBV9 and TRBJ2-1; 13 nucleotides line up with TRBD2. The sequenced material came from peripheral blood. This TCR was recovered from a man aged 45-60 years with active COVID-19. CDR3: CASSVEGTSGTHEQFF. CDR3 bases: TGTGCCAGCAGCGTAGAAGGGACTAGCGGGACCCATGAGCAGTTCTTC. Full variable domain (missing parts from reference TRBV9 and TRBJ2-1): DSGVTQTPKHLITATGQRVTLRCSPRSGDLSVYWYQQSLDQGLQFLIQYYNGEERAKGNILERFSAQQFPDLHSELNLSSLELGDSALYFCASSVEGTSGTHEQFFGPGTRLTVL.